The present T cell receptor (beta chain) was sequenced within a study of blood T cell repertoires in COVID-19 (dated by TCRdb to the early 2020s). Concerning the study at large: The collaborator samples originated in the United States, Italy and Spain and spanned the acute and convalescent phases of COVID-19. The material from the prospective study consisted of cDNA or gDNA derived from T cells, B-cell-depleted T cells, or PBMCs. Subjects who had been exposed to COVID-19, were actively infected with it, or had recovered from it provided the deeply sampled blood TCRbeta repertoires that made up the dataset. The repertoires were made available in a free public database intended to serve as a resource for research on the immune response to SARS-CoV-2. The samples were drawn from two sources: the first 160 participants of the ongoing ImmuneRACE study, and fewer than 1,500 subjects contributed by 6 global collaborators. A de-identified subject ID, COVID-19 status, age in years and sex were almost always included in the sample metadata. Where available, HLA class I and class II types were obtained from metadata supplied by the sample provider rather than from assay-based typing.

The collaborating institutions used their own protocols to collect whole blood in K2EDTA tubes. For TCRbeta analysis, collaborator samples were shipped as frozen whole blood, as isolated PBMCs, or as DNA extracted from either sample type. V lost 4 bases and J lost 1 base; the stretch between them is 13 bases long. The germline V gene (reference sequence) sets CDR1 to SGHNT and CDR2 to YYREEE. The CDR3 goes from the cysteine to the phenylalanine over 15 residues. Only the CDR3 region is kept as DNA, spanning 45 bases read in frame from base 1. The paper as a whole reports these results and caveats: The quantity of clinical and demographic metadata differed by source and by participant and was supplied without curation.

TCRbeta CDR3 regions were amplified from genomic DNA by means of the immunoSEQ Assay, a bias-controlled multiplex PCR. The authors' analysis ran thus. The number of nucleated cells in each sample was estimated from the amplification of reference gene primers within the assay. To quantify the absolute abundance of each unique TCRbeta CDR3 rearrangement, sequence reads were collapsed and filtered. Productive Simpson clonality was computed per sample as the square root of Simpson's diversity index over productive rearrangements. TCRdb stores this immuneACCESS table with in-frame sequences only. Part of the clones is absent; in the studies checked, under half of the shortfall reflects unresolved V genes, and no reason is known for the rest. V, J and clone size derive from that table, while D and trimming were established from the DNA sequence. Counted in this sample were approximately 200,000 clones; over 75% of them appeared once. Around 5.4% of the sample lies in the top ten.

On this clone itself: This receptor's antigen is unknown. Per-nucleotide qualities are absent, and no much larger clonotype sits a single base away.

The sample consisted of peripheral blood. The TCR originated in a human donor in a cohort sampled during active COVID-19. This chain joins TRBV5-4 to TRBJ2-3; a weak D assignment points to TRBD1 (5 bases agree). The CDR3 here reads CASSPGTGGTDTQYF. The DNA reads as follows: TGTGCCAGCAGCCCCGGAACAGGCGGCACAGATACGCAGTATTTT.